These 15 T cell receptor beta chains share one sample of origin, sequenced in a study of shared clonotypes between healthy human individuals. The table came from immunoSEQ multiplex PCR; TCRdb's copy has only in-frame clones and leaves some out. Of approximately 460,000 clones in the sample, roughly four fifths were seen once. Input material: PBMCs. All receptors come from a woman aged 40-49 years in good health. Some clones in this sample may be carry-over from other donors' samples.

This chain uses TRBV6-1 with TRBJ1-5, with 8 bases matching TRBD1. This CDR3 is built from 14 residues. The trim removed 7 bases at V and 3 bases at J, leaving 5 bases unmatched. Germline CDR1 is MNHNS and CDR2 is SASEGT. The CDR3 sequence is CASTRTGTNQPQHF. The CDR3 DNA is TGTGCCAGCACTCGGACAGGGACCAATCAGCCCCAGCATTTT.

This rearrangement joins TRBV11-2 to TRBJ2-5, with a tentative D call TRBD2 (5 bases). The germline gives CDR1 SGHAT, CDR2 FQNNGV. The V and J ends lost 5 bases and 4 bases respectively, with 14 bases between them. The CDR3 is 14 amino acids. The CDR3, as DNA: TGTGCCAGCAGCCTCCGGACGGCGGGAGAGACCCAGTACTTC. This encodes CASSLRTAGETQYF.

Concerning this clone itself: Since a far larger clone is one base different, this is likely a read error. The chain joins TRBV29-1 to TRBJ2-3; tentative D call: TRBD2 (5 bases). With 3 bases removed from V and 8 bases from J, the gap between germline ends came to 9 bases. The germline gives CDR1 SQVTM, CDR2 ANQGSEA. This CDR3 has 11 residues. This chain's CDR3 is CSVETGSTQYF. CDR3 sequence (DNA): TGCAGCGTTGAGACGGGAAGTACGCAGTATTTT.

This clone showed up just a few times. Since a far larger clone is one base different, this is likely a read error. This rearrangement joins TRBV27 to TRBJ1-2; D gene ambiguous. The CDR3 is 12 amino acids. Looked up from germline, CDR1 is MNHEY and CDR2 is SMNVEV (reference sequence). The CDR3 bases are TGTGCCGGCAGGTTCGGATCGGGTGGCTACACCTTC. It translates to CAGRFGSGGYTF.

The CDR3 spells CASSLGLGNEQFF. CDR3 DNA: TGTGCCAGCAGCCTAGGTCTGGGCAATGAGCAGTTCTTC. The chain combines TRBV9 with TRBJ2-1; D remains unclear. V was cut by 4 bases and J by 6 bases, with 11 bases left in between. Germline V gives CDR1 SGDLS, CDR2 YYNGEE. This CDR3 spans 13 amino acids.

This chain joins TRBV19 and TRBJ1-3, with no clear D. Germline V lookup: CDR1 LNHDA, CDR2 SQIVND (reference sequence). The CDR3 consists of 13 residues. V dropped 3 bases and J dropped 2 bases, with 5 bases sitting between them. CDR3 nucleotides: TGTGCCAGTAGTATGACACCTGGAAACACCATATATTTT. This sequence encodes CASSMTPGNTIYF.

This CDR3 is CAWSQGAREKLFF. In DNA, the CDR3 is TGTGCCTGGAGTCAGGGGGCGAGGGAAAAACTGTTTTTT. The chain employs TRBV30 and TRBJ1-4, with TRBD1 matching over 8 bases. The CDR3 runs to 13 residues. V lost 2 bases and J lost 8; bases outside the gene matches: 4. CDR1 is GTSNPN and CDR2 is SVGIG in the germline V gene (reference sequence).

This clone was recorded a few times. The chain has TRBV9 and TRBJ2-6, with unresolved D. Trimming took off 2 bases at V and 4 bases at J, with 10 bases between the two ends. This CDR3 has 15 amino acids. Germline CDR1 SGDLS, CDR2 YYNGEE. In DNA form, the CDR3 reads TGTGCCAGCAGCGTTGGCCCCGGGGGGGCCAACGTCCTGACTTTC. Protein sequence: CASSVGPGGANVLTF.

J is TRBJ2-7 and V is TRBV7-9; D unclear. V was cut by 5 bases and J by 4 bases, with 12 bases left in between. CDR1 is SEHNR and CDR2 is FQNEAQ in the germline V gene (reference sequence). CDR3 length: 13 amino acids. The CDR3 is CASSKVWGYEQYF. The DNA for the CDR3 is TGTGCCAGCAGCAAAGTGTGGGGTTACGAGCAGTACTTC.

This sequence joins TRBV7-2 and TRBJ2-5, with D tentatively TRBD1 or TRBD2 (5 bases each). This CDR3 has 14 residues. The germline V gene has CDR1 SGHTA and CDR2 FQGNSA. V lost 4 bases, J lost 4 bases, and 13 bases lay in between. The CDR3 DNA reads as TGTGCCAGCAGCTCCATGGGGGTTGGAGAGACCCAGTACTTC. Protein: CASSSMGVGETQYF. Combining the CDR3 with reference TRBV7-2 and TRBJ2-5 gives the whole variable domain GAGVSQSPSNKVTEKGKDVELRCDPISGHTALYWYRQSLGQGLEFLIYFQGNSAPDKSGLPSDRFSAERTGGSVSTLTIQRTQQEDSAVYLCASSSMGVGETQYFGPGTRLLVL.

The genes are TRBV28 and TRBJ2-2; 8 bases are a match to TRBD2. This CDR3 has 14 residues. Looked up from germline, CDR1 is MDHEN and CDR2 is SYDVKM. Trimming cost V 6 bases and J 7 bases; bases outside gene matches: 7. The CDR3 is CASRPGGAGGELFF. The CDR3 DNA follows: TGTGCCAGCAGGCCGGGGGGGGCCGGCGGGGAGCTGTTTTTT.

V is TRBV28 and J is TRBJ1-2; 7 bases agree with TRBD1. Unmatched junction bases numbered 10, after V lost 6 bases and J lost 3 bases. This CDR3 comprises 15 residues. CDR1 and CDR2 from the germline V gene are MDHEN and SYDVKM. Here the CDR3 DNA reads TGTGCCAGCAGCCGAAACAGGGGACGGGACTATGGCTACACCTTC. This sequence encodes CASSRNRGRDYGYTF.

As concerns this clone: Given a much more abundant clone one base away, this may be a read error. This rearrangement joins TRBV4-3 to TRBJ1-1, with a weak D call TRBD1 (5 bases). This CDR3 region has 14 residues. Germline loops: CDR1 LGHNA, CDR2 YSLEER. Here the CDR3 reads CASSPQGSTTEASF. The CDR3 DNA is TGCGCCAGCAGCCCCCAGGGTAGTACCACTGAAGCTTCCTTT.

The rearrangement uses TRBV30 and TRBJ2-2; no firm D call. This CDR3 has 14 amino acids. V was pared by 0 bases and J by 6 bases, with 11 bases between. Germline-derived CDR1 and CDR2 are GTSNPN and SVGIG (reference sequence). The DNA for the CDR3 is TGTGCCTGGAGTGTATTACTACCCTCCGGGGAGCTGTTTTTT. It encodes CAWSVLLPSGELFF. Variable domain in full (rest from reference TRBV30 and TRBJ2-2): SQTIHQWPATLVQPVGSPLSLECTVEGTSNPNLYWYRQAAGRGLQLLFYSVGIGQISSEVPQNLSASRPQDRQFILSSKKLLLSDSGFYLCAWSVLLPSGELFFGEGSRLTVL.

This chain uses TRBV9 with TRBJ2-2; 12 positions match TRBD2. The germline gives CDR1 SGDLS, CDR2 YYNGEE. The CDR3 totals 16 residues. Trimming cost V 4 bases and J 4 bases; bases outside gene matches: 5. The CDR3 nucleotides are TGTGCCAGCAGCAAGACTAGCGGGAGTGCCACCGGGGAGCTGTTTTTT. It is translated as CASSKTSGSATGELFF.